This T cell receptor (beta chain) was sequenced during a study of cytomegalovirus exposure and HLA in healthy donors. General study results and limits: Analyzed later, most CMV-associated TCR beta chains appeared HLA-restricted. Another analysis was done later, and it associated 16,951 TCR beta sequences with HLA alleles at 0.05 false discovery rate. Based on reports, TCR beta sequences accurately predicted HLA-A and HLA-B alleles for most subjects.

13 Jbeta primers and 60 Vbeta primers were used for the PCR. TCRdb's table, derived via immunoSEQ multiplex PCR, lists solely in-frame clones and lacks some. Of approximately 180,000 clones listed, 70% to 80% are singletons. V lost 7 bases to trimming and J lost 4 bases, with 8 bases between them. This CDR3 comprises 12 residues. The germline CDR1 and CDR2 sequences are MNHNS and SASEGT. In its sample, this clone was seen a few times. Its specificity is unknown. The rearrangement links TRBV6-1 to TRBJ2-1, with D uncertain. The sequencing input was PBMCs. This clonotype originated in a woman in her forties or fifties in good health and CMV-seronegative. For the CDR3, the DNA is TGTGCCAGCATTAACAGATACAATGAGCAGTTCTTC. Translating it yields CASINRYNEQFF.